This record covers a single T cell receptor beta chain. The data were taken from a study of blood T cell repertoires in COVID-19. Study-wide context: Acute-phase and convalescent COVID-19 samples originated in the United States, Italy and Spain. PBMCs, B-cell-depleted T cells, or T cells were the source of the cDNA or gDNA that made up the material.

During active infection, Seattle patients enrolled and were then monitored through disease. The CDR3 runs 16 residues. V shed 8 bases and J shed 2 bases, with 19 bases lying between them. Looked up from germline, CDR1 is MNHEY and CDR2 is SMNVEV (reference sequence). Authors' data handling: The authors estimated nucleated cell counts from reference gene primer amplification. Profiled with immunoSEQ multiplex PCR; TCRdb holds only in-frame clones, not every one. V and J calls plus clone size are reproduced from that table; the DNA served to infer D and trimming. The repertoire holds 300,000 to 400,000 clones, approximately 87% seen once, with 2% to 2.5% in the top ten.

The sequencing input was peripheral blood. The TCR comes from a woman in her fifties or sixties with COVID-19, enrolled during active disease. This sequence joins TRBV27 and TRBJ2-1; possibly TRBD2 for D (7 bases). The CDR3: CASGRGGGTAYNEQFF. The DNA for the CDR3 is TGTGCCAGCGGTCGGGGAGGGGGGACGGCCTACAATGAGCAGTTCTTC.